The source of this T cell receptor beta chain is a study of T cell changes during pregnancy in multiple sclerosis. This table comes from immunoSEQ multiplex PCR, and its TCRdb copy is limited to in-frame clones, with some not included. The sample has more than 50,000 clones, around 94% seen once. Germline CDR1 and CDR2: SGHTA and FQGTGA. The CDR3 spans 16 residues. Losses at the gene ends were 5 bases for V and 7 bases for J; bases not matched to a gene: 9. V gene TRBV7-3 combines with J gene TRBJ2-1; 12 bases fit TRBD2. The sample consisted of CD8+ T cells from peripheral blood mononuclear cells, taken after pregnancy. This TCR derives from a female donor with multiple sclerosis, enrolled in a pregnancy study. The CDR3 nucleotides are TGTGCCAGCAGCCTCCTAGCGGGAGGGCTAATAAATGAGCAGTTCTTC. Translation gives CASSLLAGGLINEQFF.